The T cell receptor beta chain described here comes from a study of blood T cell repertoires in COVID-19. The repertoire was sequenced with immunoSEQ multiplex PCR; TCRdb's copy has only in-frame clones and lacks some. Among 150,000 to 200,000 clones listed, nearly 90% were seen once. Germline V gives CDR1 SGHRS, CDR2 YFSETQ. V lost 5 bases, J lost 5 bases, and 11 bases stayed unmatched. This CDR3 spans 15 amino acids. This sequence joins TRBV5-1 and TRBJ2-5, with 8 bases aligning to TRBD2. This TCR came from a woman between 40 and 50 years old with acute COVID-19. The source material was PBMCs or T cells enriched from blood (not recorded which). The CDR3 nucleotides read TGCGCCAGCAGGTTGCAAGCGGGGGAATGGGAGACCCAGTACTTC. Amino acid sequence: CASRLQAGEWETQYF.